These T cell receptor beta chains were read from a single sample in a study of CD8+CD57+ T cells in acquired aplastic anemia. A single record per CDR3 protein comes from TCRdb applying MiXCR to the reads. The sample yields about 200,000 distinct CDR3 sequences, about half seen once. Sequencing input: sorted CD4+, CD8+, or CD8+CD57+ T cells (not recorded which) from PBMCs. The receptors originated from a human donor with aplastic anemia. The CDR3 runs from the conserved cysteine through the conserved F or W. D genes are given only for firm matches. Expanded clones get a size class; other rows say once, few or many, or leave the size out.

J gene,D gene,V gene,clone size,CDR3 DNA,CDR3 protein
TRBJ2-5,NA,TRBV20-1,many,TGCAGTGCTAGGTATTGGACAAAGCAAGAGACCCAGTACTTC,CSARYWTKQETQYF
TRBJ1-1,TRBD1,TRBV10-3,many,TGTGCCATCAGCCGACAGGGGGCGCAGGGCACTGAAGCTTTCTTT,CAISRQGAQGTEAFF
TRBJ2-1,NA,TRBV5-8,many,TGTGCCAGCGTAAGGGTGAGTGAGCAGTTCTTC,CASVRVSEQFF
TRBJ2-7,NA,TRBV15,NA,TGTGCCACCAGCAGCCCGGGGGGCAGGGGAAGCTACGAGCAGTACTTC,CATSSPGGRGSYEQYF
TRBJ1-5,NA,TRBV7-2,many,TGTGCCAGCAGCGTAGCGAGCCGGGGCAGCGATGGCAATCAGCCCCAGCATTTT,CASSVASRGSDGNQPQHF
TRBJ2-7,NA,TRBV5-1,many,TGCGCCAGCAGCTTGGAACGAATGTCCTACGAGCAGTACTTC,CASSLERMSYEQYF
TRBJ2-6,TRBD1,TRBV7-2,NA,TGTGCCAGCAGCTTAGTGCCAGACAGGGGGTCCAGTTCTGGGGCCAACGTCCTGACTTTC,CASSLVPDRGSSSGANVLTF
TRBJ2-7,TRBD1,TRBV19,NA,TGTGCCAGTAGTATGGACAGGGGCCGCAACTACGAGCAGTACTTC,CASSMDRGRNYEQYF
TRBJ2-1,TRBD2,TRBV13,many,TGTGCCAGCAGCCGCCGACTAGCGGGGGGCGATAGCTCCTACAATGAGCAGTTCTTC,CASSRRLAGGDSSYNEQFF
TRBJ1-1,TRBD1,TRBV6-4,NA,TGTGCCAGCAGTGGGGACAGGGGGCGCGAGGGCACTGAAGCTTTCTTT,CASSGDRGREGTEAFF
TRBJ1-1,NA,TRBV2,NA,TGTGCCAGCAGGTCGGGGTTGGGGAACACTGAAGCTTTCTTT,CASRSGLGNTEAFF
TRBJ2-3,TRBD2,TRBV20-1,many,TGCAGTGCTAGAGATCCCGCTAGCGGGGAGACAGATACGCAGTATTTT,CSARDPASGETDTQYF
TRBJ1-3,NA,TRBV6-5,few,TGTGCCAGCAGTGAAAGGGGCAGCTTCTCTGGAAACACCATATATTTT,CASSERGSFSGNTIYF
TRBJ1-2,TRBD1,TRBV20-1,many,TGCAGTGCTAGAGATCCAGGGGGTCAGAGCTATGGCTACACCTTC,CSARDPGGQSYGYTF
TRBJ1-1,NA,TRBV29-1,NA,TGCAGCGTTTTCGGGAACACTGAAGCTTTCTTT,CSVFGNTEAFF
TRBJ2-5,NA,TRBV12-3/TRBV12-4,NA,TGTGCCAGCACTAGCGCCGGACTCCAAGAGACCCAGTACTTC,CASTSAGLQETQYF
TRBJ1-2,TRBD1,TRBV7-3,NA,TGTGCCAGCAGCTCGGGGACAGGGGGCTATGGCTACACCTTC,CASSSGTGGYGYTF
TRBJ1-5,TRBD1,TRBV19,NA,TGTGCCAGTAGTATAGGGAGACAGGGGAAGCCCCAGCATTTT,CASSIGRQGKPQHF
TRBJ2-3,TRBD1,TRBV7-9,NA,TGTGCCAGCAGCTCCGGGACAGGGCGCAATGAGCAGTATTTT,CASSSGTGRNEQYF
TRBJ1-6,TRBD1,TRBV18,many,TGTGCCAGCTCGTGGGACAGGGGTAATTCACCCCTCCACTTT,CASSWDRGNSPLHF
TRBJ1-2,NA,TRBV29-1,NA,TGCAGCGTTGGGGGGGGAAACTATGGCTACACCTTC,CSVGGGNYGYTF
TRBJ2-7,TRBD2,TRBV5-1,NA,TGCGCCAGCAGCACGGGAGGGGATTACGAGCAGTACTTC,CASSTGGDYEQYF
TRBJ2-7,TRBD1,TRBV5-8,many,TGTGCCAGCAGCTATCCCGGGACAGGGATCGGCTACGAGCAGTACTTC,CASSYPGTGIGYEQYF
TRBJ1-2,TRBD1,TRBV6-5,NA,TGTGCCAGCAGTCTACGGACAGGGTTAGCTAACTATGGCTACACCTTC,CASSLRTGLANYGYTF